One and the same sample provided the 31 T cell receptor beta chains below, sequenced in a study of blood T cell repertoires in COVID-19 (dated by TCRdb to about 2020). The library was obtained by the immunoSEQ multiplex PCR assay. Here the immuneACCESS table is served through TCRdb, limited to in-frame sequences with V and J called. Missing clones are a known gap in these copies; in checked studies unresolved V genes cover under half, and the rest lacks a known reason. This sample holds nearly 350,000 clones; about 90% were observed only once. The ten largest make up around 3.5% of the sample. The sample consisted of peripheral blood. The receptors derive from a young woman who had recovered from COVID-19.

The V gene is TRBV6-2 or TRBV6-3, the J gene TRBJ2-2; D is perhaps TRBD1 (5 bases). The CDR3 has 13 amino acids. The germline gives CDR1 MNHEY, CDR2 SVGEGT. The ends were cut back, 5 bases at V and 5 bases at J, with 9 bases in the middle. CDR3 in DNA: TGTGCCAGCAGTCAGCAGGGAACCGGGGAGCTGTTTTTT. Amino acid sequence: CASSQQGTGELFF.

The rearrangement joins TRBV9 to TRBJ2-1; 7 bases line up with TRBD1. Germline values: CDR1 SGDLS, CDR2 YYNGEE. V dropped 3 bases and J dropped 4; count of bases not matched to a gene: 1. The length of the CDR3 is 13 residues. The DNA of the CDR3 is TGTGCCAGCAGCGAGGACAGGTACAATGAGCAGTTCTTC. Its protein is CASSEDRYNEQFF.

CDR3 in amino acids: CASSLADRVGYTF. CDR3 DNA sequence: TGTGCCAGCAGCTTGGCGGACAGGGTTGGCTACACCTTC. The chain carries TRBV7-8 and TRBJ1-2; 8 bases fit TRBD1. The trim removed 3 bases at V and 7 bases at J, leaving 4 bases unmatched. The CDR3 runs to 13 residues. Germline CDR1 reads SGHVS; CDR2 reads FQNEAQ.

This chain uses TRBV19 with TRBJ2-2, with TRBD2 identical over 8 bases. Trimming took 6 bases from V and 5 from J; bases not matched to a gene: 5. CDR3 length: 14 amino acids. Germline CDR1 reads LNHDA; CDR2 reads SQIVND (reference sequence). CDR3 in DNA: TGTGCCAGTAGGGAGCGGGAGATAACCGGGGAGCTGTTTTTT. This sequence encodes CASREREITGELFF.

The chain is built from TRBV6-2 or TRBV6-3 and TRBJ2-2, with TRBD2 matching over 10 bases. The ends lost 0 bases at V and 1 base at J; junction bases unmatched: 2. Per germline, CDR1 MNHEY and CDR2 SVGEGT. This CDR3 has 17 residues. CDR3 DNA sequence: TGTGCCAGCAGTTACTCGGTAGCGGGAGGGAACACCGGGGAGCTGTTTTTT. This codes for CASSYSVAGGNTGELFF.

The J gene is TRBJ2-7, the V gene TRBV7-8; 11 positions match TRBD2. The CDR3 is 16 residues long. Germline V CDR1 and CDR2: SGHVS, FQNEAQ. With V trimmed by 4 bases and J by 6 bases, 11 bases remained unmatched. This CDR3 is CASSSTGTSGLSEQYV. CDR3 bases: TGTGCCAGCAGCTCCACCGGGACTAGCGGTCTATCCGAGCAGTACGTC.

The V and J genes are TRBV6-2 or TRBV6-3 and TRBJ1-2; TRBD1 might be the D (6 bases). In germline, CDR1 is MNHEY, CDR2 SVGEGT. This CDR3 comprises 15 residues. V lost 2 bases, J lost 5 bases, and 15 bases lay in between. This CDR3 is CASSYPIWTAYGYTF. The CDR3 DNA reads as TGTGCCAGCAGTTACCCCATCTGGACAGCGTATGGCTACACCTTC.

V and J are TRBV11-3 and TRBJ2-1, with 7 bases identical to TRBD2. V was pared by 4 bases and J by 5 bases, with 8 bases of the junction left unmatched. Per the germline V gene, CDR1 is SGHNT and CDR2 is YENEEA. CDR3 length: 15 amino acids. The CDR3 DNA reads TGTGCCAGCAGCTGGTGGGAGGGCCGGAACAATGAGCAGTTCTTC. Amino acid sequence: CASSWWEGRNNEQFF.

The chain recombines TRBV6-5 with TRBJ1-2; 8 positions match TRBD1. CDR1 is MNHEY and CDR2 is SVGAGI in the germline V gene. J gave up 2 bases and V 5 bases, and 7 bases lay outside the gene matches. CDR3 length: 15 residues. The CDR3: CASSTRQGRNYGYTF. CDR3 nucleotides: TGTGCCAGCAGTACTCGACAGGGGCGAAACTATGGCTACACCTTC.

J is TRBJ2-7 and V is TRBV10-3, with D possibly being TRBD2 (5 bases). V lost 6 bases, J lost 3 bases, and 9 bases lay in between. The CDR3 spans 12 residues. CDR1 is ENHRY and CDR2 is SYGVKD in the germline V gene. Here the CDR3 reads CAIRDSHYEQYV. CDR3 sequence (DNA): TGTGCCATCAGGGACTCCCACTACGAGCAGTACGTC.

The DNA for the CDR3 is TGTGCCAGCAGCGCCGCTCTAGGTACCGCTGAAGCTTTCTTT. Residues: CASSAALGTAEAFF. The rearrangement joins TRBV9 to TRBJ1-1; D is unclear. The CDR3 consists of 14 residues. Germline loops: CDR1 SGDLS, CDR2 YYNGEE. V dropped 3 bases and J dropped 6 bases, with 15 bases sitting between them.

The genes are TRBV29-1 and TRBJ1-2, with D hard to call. This CDR3 contains 12 residues. V was pared by 0 bases and J by 4 bases, with 6 bases between. CDR1 is SQVTM, CDR2 ANQGSEA, per germline. CDR3 bases: TGCAGCGTTGAAGATCCGGTCTATGGCTACACCTTC. It is translated as CSVEDPVYGYTF.

Here the CDR3 DNA reads TGCAGCTCGGGACAGCTGAACACTGAAGCTTTCTTT. This codes for CSSGQLNTEAFF. The gene calls are TRBV29-1 and TRBJ1-1; 7 bases map to TRBD1. Germline-derived CDR1 and CDR2 are SQVTM and ANQGSEA. This CDR3 has 12 amino acids. J was trimmed by 0 bases and V by 8 bases; bases with no gene match: 3.

This sequence joins TRBV12-3 or TRBV12-4 and TRBJ2-1; D is undetermined. The V end was cut by 5 bases, the J end by 0 bases, with 5 bases between. The CDR3 is made up of 13 amino acids. The CDR3 is CASSPSSYNEQFF. The CDR3, as DNA: TGTGCCAGCAGTCCTAGCTCCTACAATGAGCAGTTCTTC.

The chain combines TRBV5-1 with TRBJ2-3; 8 nucleotides line up with TRBD2. The trim removed 5 bases at V and 6 bases at J, leaving 14 bases unmatched. CDR1 is SGHRS, CDR2 YFSETQ, per germline. The CDR3 runs 16 residues. In DNA form, the CDR3 reads TGCGCCAGCAGGGATGTCCCGGGAGGGCCTGTGGATACGCAGTATTTT. Translation: CASRDVPGGPVDTQYF.

The rearrangement joins TRBV7-8 to TRBJ1-1; D uncertain. Germline V gene sequence: CDR1 SGHVS, CDR2 FQNEAQ. This CDR3 region has 15 residues. The V gene lost 2 bases and the J gene lost 3 bases, with 13 bases spanning the gap. CDR3 protein: CASSLSGRSYTEAFF. CDR3 coding DNA: TGTGCCAGCAGCTTATCCGGCAGGTCGTACACTGAAGCTTTCTTT. Variable domain in full (rest from reference TRBV7-8 and TRBJ1-1): GAGVSQSPRYKVAKRGQDVALRCDPISGHVSLFWYQQALGQGPEFLTYFQNEAQLDKSGLPSDRFFAERPEGSVSTLKIQRTQQEDSAVYLCASSLSGRSYTEAFFGQGTRLTVV.

The V and J genes are TRBV7-9 and TRBJ1-1; D unresolved. CDR1 and CDR2 (germline): SEHNR, FQNEAQ (reference sequence). The CDR3 is 12 residues long. V was cut by 2 bases and J by 5 bases, with 6 bases left in between. Written as DNA, the CDR3 is TGTGCCAGCAGCTTATCTAAGACTGAAGCTTTCTTT. Encoded protein: CASSLSKTEAFF.

The V gene is TRBV12-3 or TRBV12-4, the J gene TRBJ2-7, with D perhaps TRBD2 (6 bases). V lost 3 bases and J 1 base, leaving 7 bases between the germline ends. This CDR3 spans 13 amino acids. The DNA for the CDR3 is TGTGCCAGCAGTTTGGGACTTTCCTACGAGCAGTACGTC. Its translation is CASSLGLSYEQYV.

The chain joins TRBV7-9 to TRBJ2-5; 12 bases match TRBD2. J lost 5 bases, V lost 11 bases, and 9 bases had no gene match. The germline gives CDR1 SEHNR, CDR2 FQNEAQ (reference sequence). This CDR3 is built from 14 residues. CDR3 bases: TGTGCCGGGAGACTAGCGGGAGCTTTGGAGACCCAGTACTTC. This translates into CAGRLAGALETQYF.

The V call is TRBV9, the J call TRBJ2-7, with 13 bases aligning to TRBD2. Trimming took 5 bases from V and 6 from J; bases not matched to a gene: 8. The CDR3 spans 15 residues. Germline V gene sequence: CDR1 SGDLS, CDR2 YYNGEE. The CDR3 sequence: CASSGLAGESVEQYV. The CDR3 nucleotides read TGTGCCAGCAGTGGACTAGCGGGAGAATCCGTCGAGCAGTACGTC.

This sequence joins TRBV2 and TRBJ1-2, with TRBD1 identical over 8 bases. Germline CDR1 and CDR2: SNHLY and FYNNEI. This CDR3 is built from 15 residues. V trimming: 7 bases; J trimming: 4 bases; junction bases outside the gene matches: 11. DNA for the CDR3: TGTGCCAGCAATCCGCCGGGACAGGTGGGCTATGGCTACACCTTC. Encoded protein: CASNPPGQVGYGYTF.

This sequence joins TRBV2 and TRBJ2-1, with D perhaps TRBD2 (6 bases). Trimming took off 5 bases at V and 6 bases at J, with 11 bases between the two ends. Germline CDR1 SNHLY, CDR2 FYNNEI. The CDR3 spans 13 residues. CDR3 sequence (DNA): TGTGCCAGCAGTACGGGACTGCGCAATGAGCAGTTCTTC. As protein: CASSTGLRNEQFF.

The chain couples TRBV19 to TRBJ1-4; a weak D match, TRBD1 (5 bases). Germline V gene data show CDR1 as LNHDA and CDR2 as SQIVND (reference sequence). The CDR3 runs 13 residues. The V gene lost 7 bases and the J gene lost 7 bases, with 13 bases spanning the gap. This CDR3 is CASKSQGTEKLFF. CDR3 sequence (DNA): TGTGCCAGTAAGTCGCAGGGTACTGAAAAACTGTTTTTT.

A single count supports this clone. The chain joins TRBV6-2 or TRBV6-3 to TRBJ2-3; 12 bases agree with TRBD2. V gave up 6 bases and J gave up 5 bases; unmatched junction bases: 9. The germline V gene encodes CDR1 MNHEY and CDR2 SVGEGT. The CDR3 loop spans 16 amino acids. CDR3: CASSHRTSGIIDTQYF. Written as DNA, the CDR3 is TGTGCCAGCAGCCACCGGACTAGCGGGATTATAGATACGCAGTATTTT.

The rearrangement links TRBV7-2 to TRBJ2-1; 7 nucleotides agree with TRBD2. Germline V gives CDR1 SGHTA, CDR2 FQGNSA. V dropped 6 bases and J dropped 3; count of bases not matched to a gene: 11. The CDR3 is 16 residues long. CDR3 sequence (DNA): TGTGCCAGCAGGGGCTATCAGCGGGAACTCTACAATGAGCAGTTCTTC. It is translated as CASRGYQRELYNEQFF.

V and J are TRBV7-2 and TRBJ1-3; D unresolved. V lost 5 bases and J lost 2, with 16 bases in between. The CDR3 has 16 amino acids. Germline assignment: CDR1 SGHTA and CDR2 FQGNSA. The CDR3 sequence is CASSDPGSLPGNTIYF. The CDR3, as DNA: TGTGCCAGCAGCGATCCGGGATCTCTTCCTGGAAACACCATATATTTT.

The V and J genes are TRBV7-2 and TRBJ1-6; D not resolved. CDR1 is SGHTA and CDR2 is FQGNSA in the germline V gene. This CDR3 comprises 15 residues. Trimming cost V 1 base and J 8 bases, with 12 bases left between them. This chain's CDR3 is CASSLGDILYSPLHF. CDR3 DNA sequence: TGTGCCAGCAGCTTAGGAGACATTTTGTATTCACCCCTCCACTTT.

The gene calls are TRBV4-1 and TRBJ1-5; 8 nucleotides line up with TRBD1. This CDR3 is 18 amino acids long. The V gene end was trimmed by 1 base and the J gene end by 0 bases; junction bases not matched to a gene: 8. Germline V gene data show CDR1 as MGHRA and CDR2 as YSYEKL. The CDR3 sequence: CASSQVVVGTGSNQPQHF. The DNA of the CDR3 is TGCGCCAGCAGCCAAGTCGTAGTCGGGACAGGTAGCAATCAGCCCCAGCATTTT.

This rearrangement joins TRBV4-3 to TRBJ1-1; D may be TRBD1 (5 bases). The CDR3 has 15 amino acids. Trimming pared 1 base from V and 0 bases from J, leaving 9 bases between. In germline, CDR1 is LGHNA, CDR2 YSLEER. CDR3 sequence reads: CASSQVAGVNTEAFF. As DNA, the CDR3 is TGCGCCAGCAGCCAAGTTGCGGGGGTGAACACTGAAGCTTTCTTT.

This chain uses TRBV7-2 with TRBJ1-6; unclear D gene. CDR1 is SGHTA and CDR2 is FQGNSA in the germline V gene. V was shortened by 5 bases and J by 7 bases, with 15 bases between the two germline ends. The CDR3 extends over 15 amino acids. The chain's CDR3 is CASSPNRAKNSPLHF. CDR3 in DNA: TGTGCCAGCAGCCCAAACCGAGCGAAGAATTCACCCCTCCACTTT. The variable domain in full, with the rest retrieved from reference TRBV7-2 and TRBJ1-6, is GAGVSQSPSNKVTEKGKDVELRCDPISGHTALYWYRQSLGQGLEFLIYFQGNSAPDKSGLPSDRFSAERTGGSVSTLTIQRTQQEDSAVYLCASSPNRAKNSPLHFGNGTRLTVT.

V is TRBV5-1 and J is TRBJ2-2; D might be TRBD2 (5 bases). Trimming stripped 1 base from V and 0 bases from J, with 16 bases between. The CDR3 runs to 18 residues. From germline, CDR1 is SGHRS and CDR2 YFSETQ. CDR3 residues: CASSLRTEGYANTGELFF. The CDR3, as DNA: TGCGCCAGCAGCTTGCGGACTGAAGGGTACGCGAACACCGGGGAGCTGTTTTTT.